This T cell receptor (beta chain) derives from a study of blood T cell repertoires in COVID-19. TCRdb keeps only in-frame clones here, not all; method: immunoSEQ multiplex PCR. The table has more than 350,000 clones, about 83% seen once. Trimming removed 3 bases from V and 4 bases from J, with 15 bases in between. The CDR3 covers 15 residues. The germline CDR1 and CDR2 sequences are MGHRA and YSYEKL. This clonotype was obtained from a woman aged 50 to 65 who had recovered from COVID-19. The sequenced sample was PBMCs or T cells enriched from blood (not recorded which). The J gene is TRBJ1-2, the V gene TRBV4-1; D is uncertain. The CDR3 loop reads CASSQVFDAGYGYTF. The CDR3 nucleotides are TGCGCCAGCAGCCAGGTTTTTGACGCGGGCTATGGCTACACCTTC.